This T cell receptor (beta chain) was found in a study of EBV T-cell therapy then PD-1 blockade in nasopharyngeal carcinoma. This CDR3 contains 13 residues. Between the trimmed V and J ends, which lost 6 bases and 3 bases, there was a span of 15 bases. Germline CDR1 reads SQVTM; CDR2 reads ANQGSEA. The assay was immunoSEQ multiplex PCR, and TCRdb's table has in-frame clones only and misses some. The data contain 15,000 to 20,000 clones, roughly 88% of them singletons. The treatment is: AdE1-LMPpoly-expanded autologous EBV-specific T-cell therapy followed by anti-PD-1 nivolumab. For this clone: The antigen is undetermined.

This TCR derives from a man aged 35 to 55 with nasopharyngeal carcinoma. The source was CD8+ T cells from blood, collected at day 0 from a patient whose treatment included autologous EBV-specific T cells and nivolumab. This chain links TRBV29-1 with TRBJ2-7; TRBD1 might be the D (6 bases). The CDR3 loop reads CSVGTTHVYEQYF. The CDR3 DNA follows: TGCAGCGTGGGGACAACCCACGTCTACGAGCAGTACTTC.